Presented here are 11 T cell receptor beta chains from one specimen sequenced in a study of shared clonotypes between healthy human individuals (dated by TCRdb to 2018 to 2021). The method was the immunoSEQ multiplex PCR assay. TCRdb limited this immuneACCESS table to in-frame rearrangements with V and J called. A share of clones is missing; checked studies link under half to unresolved V genes, and the rest is unexplained. Across this sample there are under 120,000 clones, with about 70% seen only once. Roughly a quarter of the sample goes to the ten largest clones. The sample comprised memory CD8+ T cells sorted from blood. Read against the paper, the sample's cell subset or site label means: CD45RO+ cells pooled with CCR7-negative TemRA cells. The source of these receptors is a woman aged 30 to 39 in good health.

The gene calls are TRBV5-1 and TRBJ2-6; 8 bases are a match to TRBD1. The CDR3 contains 17 residues. The V segment lost 1 base and the J segment 1 base; nucleotides outside the gene matches: 4. Germline CDR1 is SGHRS and CDR2 is YFSETQ. DNA of the CDR3: TGCGCCAGCAGCTTGTCAGGGGGCGTTTCTGGGGCCAACGTCCTGACTTTC. Protein product: CASSLSGGVSGANVLTF.

CDR3 protein: CSVEDGTANYGYTF. DNA for the CDR3: TGCAGCGTTGAAGATGGGACAGCTAACTATGGCTACACCTTC. The chain carries TRBV29-1 and TRBJ1-2; 7 nucleotides match TRBD1. The CDR3 is 14 amino acids. V was clipped by 0 bases and J by 0 bases; unmatched bases: 1. Germline CDR1 and CDR2: SQVTM and ANQGSEA. Drawing the rest from reference TRBV29-1 and TRBJ1-2, the complete variable domain is SAVISQKPSRDICQRGTSLTIQCQVDSQVTMMFWYRQQPGQSLTLIATANQGSEATYESGFVIDKFPISRPNLTFSTLTVSNMSPEDSSIYLCSVEDGTANYGYTFGSGTRLTVV.

The rearrangement uses TRBV11-2 and TRBJ2-3; 10 bases line up with TRBD2. V lost 5 bases, J lost 6 bases, and 8 bases stayed unmatched. This CDR3 region has 15 residues. Germline values: CDR1 SGHAT, CDR2 FQNNGV. The CDR3 bases are TGTGCCAGCAGCATCGAGCGGGAGGGCCCGGATACGCAGTATTTT. This encodes CASSIEREGPDTQYF.

This clone has more than one count but fewer than ten. Other DNA sequences from this sample encode an identical CDR3 as well. The rearrangement uses TRBV28 and TRBJ1-3; D remains ambiguous. The germline CDR1 and CDR2 sequences are MDHEN and SYDVKM. V lost 1 base and J 2 bases, leaving 3 bases between the germline ends. The CDR3 is 13 residues long. This CDR3 is CASSLFTGNTIYF. Written as DNA, the CDR3 is TGTGCCAGCAGTTTATTCACTGGAAACACCATATATTTT.

CDR3 nucleotide sequence: TGTGCCAGCAGTTTCCCCAGTCTGGCCGGTCAGGGAAGTAGGGAGACCCAGTACTTC. Its protein product is CASSFPSLAGQGSRETQYF. The chain carries TRBV28 and TRBJ2-5; the D gene is possibly TRBD1 (5 bases). Trimming shortened V by 3 bases and J by 5 bases, and 28 bases separated the two germline ends. Looked up from germline, CDR1 is MDHEN and CDR2 is SYDVKM. This CDR3 has 19 amino acids.

This clone has a handful of counts. V is TRBV6-1 and J is TRBJ2-7, with D perhaps matching TRBD1 or TRBD2 (5 bases each). Germline assignment: CDR1 MNHNS and CDR2 SASEGT. CDR3 length: 14 residues. Trimming left V 3 bases short and J 2 bases short, with 11 bases between. Written as DNA, the CDR3 is TGTGCCAGCAGTGAGGGGACCGATGCCTACGAGCAGTACTTC. Translation: CASSEGTDAYEQYF.

This sequence joins TRBV27 and TRBJ2-7, with 7 bases that match TRBD2. The CDR3 covers 14 residues. V shed 5 bases and J 2 bases; nucleotides not matched to a gene: 6. The germline V gene encodes CDR1 MNHEY and CDR2 SMNVEV (reference sequence). CDR3 nucleotides: TGTGCCAGCAGTCCTCGGGGACTAACCTACGAGCAGTACTTC. As protein: CASSPRGLTYEQYF.

This clone was counted between two and nine times. This chain links TRBV6-5 with TRBJ2-5, with 8 bases that match TRBD1. The CDR3 totals 15 residues. V lost 2 bases and J lost 1; bases outside the gene matches: 3. Per the germline V gene, CDR1 is MNHEY and CDR2 is SVGAGI. DNA for the CDR3: TGTGCCAGCAGTTACGGGGGACAGGCCCAAGAGACCCAGTACTTC. This translates into CASSYGGQAQETQYF.

The chain employs TRBV19 and TRBJ1-5; 7 bases match TRBD1. Germline assignment: CDR1 LNHDA and CDR2 SQIVND (reference sequence). Trimming at V came to 2 bases and at J to 2 bases, leaving 6 bases not matched to a gene. The CDR3 contains 16 residues. In DNA, the CDR3 is TGTGCCAGTAGTATAATCCAGGGGGGCGGCAATCAGCCCCAGCATTTT. Translation gives CASSIIQGGGNQPQHF.

J is TRBJ2-3 and V is TRBV19; D is unclear. V was trimmed by 3 bases and J by 0 bases, leaving 10 bases between them. The germline V gene encodes CDR1 LNHDA and CDR2 SQIVND (reference sequence). This CDR3 spans 15 amino acids. CDR3 sequence (DNA): TGTGCCAGTAGTATTCAAAGGGCCAGCACAGATACGCAGTATTTT. Translated, it gives CASSIQRASTDTQYF. The full variable domain, completed using reference TRBV19 and TRBJ2-3, is DGGITQSPKYLFRKEGQNVTLSCEQNLNHDAMYWYRQDPGQGLRLIYYSQIVNDFQKGDIAEGYSVSREKKESFPLTVTSAQKNPTAFYLCASSIQRASTDTQYFGPGTRLTVL.

V is TRBV5-5 and J is TRBJ2-1; 8 bases agree with TRBD2. The germline V gene encodes CDR1 SGHKS and CDR2 YYEKEE (reference sequence). This CDR3 spans 13 amino acids. V lost 4 bases to trimming and J lost 8 bases; unmatched junction nucleotides: 5. The CDR3 nucleotides are TGTGCCAGCAGCGAAAGGACTAGCTATGAGCAGTTCTTC. Residues: CASSERTSYEQFF. Supplemented by reference TRBV5-5 and TRBJ2-1, the full variable domain reads DAGVTQSPTHLIKTRGQQVTLRCSPISGHKSVSWYQQVLGQGPQFIFQYYEKEERGRGNFPDRFSARQFPNYSSELNVNALLLGDSALYLCASSERTSYEQFFGPGTRLTVL.